These T cell receptor beta chains were read from a single sample in a study of tumor-infiltrating lymphocytes in oesophageal squamous cell carcinoma. TCRdb re-called the PCR reads through MiXCR, storing one row per CDR3 protein. The repertoire includes roughly 9,700 distinct CDR3 sequences, 60% to 70% of them detected once, and about a quarter sits in the top ten. The specimen was esophageal tumor tissue. The receptors come from a female donor with esophageal squamous cell carcinoma. The CDR3 runs from the conserved cysteine through the conserved F or W. D genes are given only for firm matches. Size values are once, few and many counts, or a class for expanded clones, and some rows have none.

d_gene: .
abundance: few
j_gene: TRBJ2-7
v_gene: TRBV11-2
CDR3aa: CASSLVASEQYF
CDR3nt: TGTGCCAGCAGCTTAGTTGCTAGTGAGCAGTACTTC

d_gene: .
abundance: many
j_gene: TRBJ2-1
v_gene: TRBV18
CDR3aa: CASSPLSRGSYNEQFF
CDR3nt: TGTGCCAGCTCGCCTTTGTCCAGGGGTTCCTACAATGAGCAGTTCTTC

d_gene: .
abundance: .
j_gene: TRBJ2-1
v_gene: TRBV7-1
CDR3aa: CASTPVGAYNEQFF
CDR3nt: TGTGCCAGCACCCCGGTTGGGGCCTACAATGAGCAGTTCTTC

d_gene: .
abundance: many
j_gene: TRBJ2-1
v_gene: TRBV6-1
CDR3aa: CASSEVYEQFF
CDR3nt: TGTGCCAGCAGTGAAGTCTACGAGCAGTTCTTC

d_gene: .
abundance: few
j_gene: TRBJ2-7
v_gene: TRBV7-9
CDR3aa: CASSKTGTYEQYF
CDR3nt: TGTGCCAGCAGCAAAACTGGGACCTACGAGCAGTACTTC

d_gene: .
abundance: few
j_gene: TRBJ2-1
v_gene: TRBV7-9
CDR3aa: CASSLGGGAYNEQFF
CDR3nt: TGTGCCAGCAGCTTAGGAGGGGGTGCCTACAATGAGCAGTTCTTC

d_gene: .
abundance: .
j_gene: TRBJ1-2
v_gene: TRBV12-3/TRBV12-4
CDR3aa: CASSLEPGYGYTF
CDR3nt: TGTGCCAGCAGTTTAGAGCCGGGCTATGGCTACACCTTC

d_gene: TRBD1
abundance: .
j_gene: TRBJ2-2
v_gene: TRBV11-2
CDR3aa: CASTSLGQGDPTGELFF
CDR3nt: TGTGCCAGCACCAGTCTAGGACAGGGGGACCCCACCGGGGAGCTGTTTTTT

d_gene: .
abundance: few
j_gene: TRBJ2-5
v_gene: TRBV7-6
CDR3aa: CASSLALARQETQYF
CDR3nt: TGTGCCAGCAGCTTAGCGCTTGCACGACAAGAGACCCAGTACTTC

d_gene: TRBD2
abundance: once
j_gene: TRBJ2-7
v_gene: TRBV7-2
CDR3aa: CASSLPTSGGGSYEQYF
CDR3nt: TGTGCCAGCAGCTTACCGACTAGCGGGGGGGGCTCCTACGAGCAGTACTTC

d_gene: .
abundance: .
j_gene: TRBJ1-6
v_gene: TRBV12-3/TRBV12-4
CDR3aa: CASSLVPSSLRNEQYF
CDR3nt: TGTGCCAGCAGTTTAGTCCCCAGCAGCCTTAGGAACGAGCAGTACTTT

d_gene: TRBD1
abundance: .
j_gene: TRBJ2-5
v_gene: TRBV7-2
CDR3aa: CASSPGQGQETQYF
CDR3nt: TGTGCCAGCAGCCCTGGACAGGGACAAGAGACCCAGTACTTC

d_gene: .
abundance: .
j_gene: TRBJ2-5
v_gene: TRBV7-6
CDR3aa: CASGRSWETQYF
CDR3nt: TGTGCTAGCGGACGTTCCTGGGAGACCCAGTACTTC

d_gene: .
abundance: many
j_gene: TRBJ1-5
v_gene: TRBV5-1
CDR3aa: CASSLRGGDQPQHF
CDR3nt: TGCGCCAGCAGCTTGAGGGGAGGGGATCAGCCCCAGCATTTT

d_gene: TRBD1
abundance: .
j_gene: TRBJ2-7
v_gene: TRBV7-6
CDR3aa: CASSLPGQGHEQYF
CDR3nt: TGTGCCAGCAGCTTGCCCGGACAGGGTCACGAGCAGTACTTC

d_gene: .
abundance: medium-sized
j_gene: TRBJ2-7
v_gene: TRBV7-2
CDR3aa: CASSPFEGGPYEQYF
CDR3nt: TGTGCCAGCAGCCCCTTCGAGGGGGGGCCGTACGAGCAGTACTTC

d_gene: .
abundance: medium-sized
j_gene: TRBJ2-7
v_gene: TRBV12-3/TRBV12-4
CDR3aa: CASSRTLQGIGEQYF
CDR3nt: TGTGCCAGCAGCCGGACCCTCCAGGGTATAGGCGAGCAGTACTTC

d_gene: TRBD1
abundance: .
j_gene: TRBJ2-5
v_gene: TRBV19
CDR3aa: CASSQGAPPETQYF
CDR3nt: TGTGCCAGTAGTCAGGGGGCGCCCCCAGAGACCCAGTACTTC

d_gene: .
abundance: .
j_gene: TRBJ1-2
v_gene: TRBV6-1
CDR3aa: CASGGGYYGYTF
CDR3nt: TGTGCCAGCGGTGGGGGTTACTATGGCTACACCTTC

d_gene: TRBD2
abundance: .
j_gene: TRBJ2-1
v_gene: TRBV12-3/TRBV12-4
CDR3aa: CASSSEREGLNEQFF
CDR3nt: TGTGCCAGCAGTTCGGAGCGGGAGGGCCTTAATGAGCAGTTCTTC

d_gene: .
abundance: .
j_gene: TRBJ2-7
v_gene: TRBV11-3
CDR3aa: CASSPSSSYNEQYF
CDR3nt: TGTGCCAGCAGCCCGAGTAGTTCCTACAATGAGCAGTACTTC

d_gene: .
abundance: .
j_gene: TRBJ2-7
v_gene: TRBV11-2
CDR3aa: CASSLWSGKTYEQYF
CDR3nt: TGTGCCAGCAGCTTGTGGTCAGGGAAGACCTACGAGCAGTACTTC

d_gene: TRBD2
abundance: few
j_gene: TRBJ2-6
v_gene: TRBV7-8
CDR3aa: CASSLRGLDFTGANVLTF
CDR3nt: TGTGCCAGCAGCTTAAGGGGACTAGATTTCACTGGGGCCAACGTCCTGACTTTC

d_gene: TRBD2
abundance: .
j_gene: TRBJ2-1
v_gene: TRBV7-3
CDR3aa: CASSQDTSGRAREQFF
CDR3nt: TGTGCCAGCAGCCAAGATACCAGCGGGAGGGCCAGGGAGCAGTTCTTC

d_gene: TRBD1
abundance: few
j_gene: TRBJ2-5
v_gene: TRBV7-2
CDR3aa: CASSLWAGGQETQYF
CDR3nt: TGTGCCAGCAGCTTATGGGCAGGGGGACAAGAGACCCAGTACTTC

d_gene: .
abundance: .
j_gene: TRBJ1-6
v_gene: TRBV19
CDR3aa: CASSLTPGSPLHF
CDR3nt: TGTGCCAGTAGTCTGACCCCAGGTTCACCCCTCCACTTT

d_gene: .
abundance: .
j_gene: TRBJ1-1
v_gene: TRBV6-9
CDR3aa: CASTPGFMNTEAFF
CDR3nt: TGTGCCAGCACTCCAGGGTTTATGAACACTGAAGCTTTCTTT

d_gene: .
abundance: many
j_gene: TRBJ2-1
v_gene: TRBV7-3
CDR3aa: CASSPREAEGDEQFF
CDR3nt: TGTGCCAGCAGTCCTCGCGAGGCGGAAGGCGATGAGCAGTTCTTC

d_gene: .
abundance: .
j_gene: TRBJ1-1
v_gene: TRBV6-8
CDR3aa: CASSYSPSRPGLIF
CDR3nt: TGTGCCAGCAGTTACTCCCCGAGCCGGCCGGGACTCATCTTT

d_gene: .
abundance: .
j_gene: TRBJ1-2
v_gene: TRBV7-2
CDR3aa: CASSLGQHSYGYTF
CDR3nt: TGTGCCAGCAGCCTTGGACAACACAGCTATGGCTACACCTTC

d_gene: .
abundance: .
j_gene: TRBJ2-7
v_gene: TRBV7-2
CDR3aa: CASSPQGQGLDEQYF
CDR3nt: TGTGCCAGCAGCCCTCAAGGGCAAGGTTTGGACGAGCAGTACTTC

d_gene: TRBD2
abundance: .
j_gene: TRBJ2-1
v_gene: TRBV2
CDR3aa: CASSERLAGSNEQFF
CDR3nt: TGTGCCAGCAGTGAGAGATTAGCGGGAAGTAATGAGCAGTTCTTC

d_gene: .
abundance: .
j_gene: TRBJ1-5
v_gene: TRBV4-2
CDR3aa: CASSTRRNNQPQHF
CDR3nt: TGTGCCAGCAGCACCCGGCGTAACAATCAGCCCCAGCATTTT

d_gene: .
abundance: .
j_gene: TRBJ2-2
v_gene: TRBV7-6
CDR3aa: CASSLAYHTGELFF
CDR3nt: TGTGCCAGCAGCTTAGCGTACCACACCGGGGAGCTGTTTTTT

d_gene: .
abundance: .
j_gene: TRBJ2-2
v_gene: TRBV6-1
CDR3aa: CASSSSSGNTGELFF
CDR3nt: TGTGCCAGCAGTTCGAGTAGCGGAAACACCGGGGAGCTGTTTTTT

d_gene: .
abundance: .
j_gene: TRBJ2-3
v_gene: TRBV20-1
CDR3aa: CSASPGTSADTQYF
CDR3nt: TGCAGTGCTAGTCCCGGGACTTCTGCAGATACGCAGTATTTT

d_gene: .
abundance: .
j_gene: TRBJ2-7
v_gene: TRBV27
CDR3aa: CASSFMGPVSYEQYF
CDR3nt: TGTGCCAGCAGTTTTATGGGCCCAGTCTCCTACGAGCAGTACTTC

d_gene: TRBD1
abundance: .
j_gene: TRBJ2-3
v_gene: TRBV7-2
CDR3aa: CASSLAGQGSQYF
CDR3nt: TGTGCCAGCAGCTTAGCAGGACAGGGATCGCAGTATTTT

d_gene: TRBD2
abundance: few
j_gene: TRBJ2-1
v_gene: TRBV7-3
CDR3aa: CASSFLAGGPLSSYNEQFF
CDR3nt: TGTGCCAGCAGCTTCTTAGCGGGAGGGCCGTTGAGCTCCTACAATGAGCAGTTCTTC

d_gene: TRBD2
abundance: few
j_gene: TRBJ2-7
v_gene: TRBV7-2
CDR3aa: CASSLAGTSGYEQYF
CDR3nt: TGTGCCAGCAGCTTAGCTGGGACTAGCGGGTACGAGCAGTACTTC

d_gene: TRBD1
abundance: .
j_gene: TRBJ1-1
v_gene: TRBV12-3/TRBV12-4
CDR3aa: CASSGTEGNTEAFF
CDR3nt: TGTGCCAGCAGCGGGACAGAGGGGAACACTGAAGCTTTCTTT

d_gene: TRBD1
abundance: .
j_gene: TRBJ1-1
v_gene: TRBV28
CDR3aa: CASSLTDRGWNTEAFF
CDR3nt: TGTGCCAGCAGTTTGACCGACAGGGGATGGAACACTGAAGCTTTCTTT

d_gene: .
abundance: .
j_gene: TRBJ2-4
v_gene: TRBV7-6
CDR3aa: CASSLEAGWENIQYF
CDR3nt: TGTGCCAGCAGCTTAGAGGCGGGATGGGAAAACATTCAGTACTTC